This T cell receptor beta chain was identified in a study of CD4 T cells in relation to SARS-CoV-2 and coronaviruses. Across the study: Negative control cultures got HIV-1 Nef peptides or no peptide. General study points: The cross-reactivity analysis covered only spike protein, not other viral proteins.

Unexposed donor CD4+ T cells date from about 2011-2018, before the COVID-19 pandemic. After more than eight days of culture, CD4+ T cells were isolated. Cells permitting, SARS-CoV-2 S/N and four cold-coronavirus spikes were tested on unexposed-donor CD4+ T cells. Fresh IL-2 medium replaced half the medium on days 3 and 7. A remark on this clone: The antigen is not known.

Deletions cut 2 bases from V and 1 base from J, with 8 bases between. CDR1 and CDR2 (germline): SGHAT, FQNNGV. CDR3 length equals 14 residues. Here immunoSEQ multiplex PCR was the method, and the copy in TCRdb shows in-frame clones only, minus some. The sample has more than 15,000 clones, roughly 80% seen once. Sample: CD4+ T cells from PBMCs, cultured in vitro. This chain joins TRBV11-2 and TRBJ2-5; D is unresolved. The source is a human donor in good health. The CDR3 DNA is TGTGCCAGCAGCTTACTACAGCCCCAAGAGACCCAGTACTTC. Protein sequence: CASSLLQPQETQYF.